This T cell receptor beta chain appears in the sequencing data of a study of blood T cell repertoires in COVID-19. About the research overall: Nucleic acid was either cDNA or gDNA, and it came from T cells, B-cell-depleted T cells, or PBMCs.

This clone appeared a single time. Measured with immunoSEQ multiplex PCR; TCRdb has only the in-frame clones, and not every one. The sample yields approximately 100,000 clones, roughly 80% seen once. The receptor was derived from a man between 65 and 85 years old with active or convalescent COVID-19. The material sequenced was peripheral blood.

The CDR3 sequence is CASGVYSPEFF. The CDR3 nucleotides are TGTGCTAGTGGTGTCTACAGCCCCGAGTTCTTC. The chain has TRBV12-5 and TRBJ2-1; D gene ambiguous. The CDR3 totals 11 residues. CDR1 and CDR2 from the germline V gene are LGHNT and FRNRAP. V dropped 5 bases and J dropped 14 bases, with 13 bases sitting between them.